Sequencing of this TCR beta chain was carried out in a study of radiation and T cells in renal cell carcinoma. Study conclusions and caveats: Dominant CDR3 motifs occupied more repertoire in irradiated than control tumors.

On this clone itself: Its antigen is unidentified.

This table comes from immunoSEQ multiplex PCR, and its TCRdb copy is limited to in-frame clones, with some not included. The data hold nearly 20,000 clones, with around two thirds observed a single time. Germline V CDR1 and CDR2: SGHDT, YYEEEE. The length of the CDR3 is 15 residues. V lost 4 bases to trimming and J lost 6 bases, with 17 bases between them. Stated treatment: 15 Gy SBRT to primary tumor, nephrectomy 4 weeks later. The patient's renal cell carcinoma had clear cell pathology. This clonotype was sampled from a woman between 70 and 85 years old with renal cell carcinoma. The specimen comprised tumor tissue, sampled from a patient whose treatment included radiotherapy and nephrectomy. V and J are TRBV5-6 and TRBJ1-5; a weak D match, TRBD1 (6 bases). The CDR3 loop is CASSLTGTTRQPQHF. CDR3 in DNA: TGTGCCAGCAGCCTTACCGGGACAACCCGTCAGCCCCAGCATTTT.